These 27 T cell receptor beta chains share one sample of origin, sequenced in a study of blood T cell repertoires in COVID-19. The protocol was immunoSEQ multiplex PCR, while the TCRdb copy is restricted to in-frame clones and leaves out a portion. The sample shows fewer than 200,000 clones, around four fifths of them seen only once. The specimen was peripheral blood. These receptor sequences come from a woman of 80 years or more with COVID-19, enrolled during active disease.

In DNA, the CDR3 is TGTGCCAGCAGCCGTCCGGGAGCTGCCGAGCAGTACTTC. Translation: CASSRPGAAEQYF. The J gene is TRBJ2-7, the V gene TRBV14; the D gene is possibly TRBD2 (6 bases). Trimming took off 4 bases at V and 6 bases at J, with 13 bases between the two ends. This CDR3 contains 13 residues. Germline V gives CDR1 SGHDN, CDR2 FVKESK.

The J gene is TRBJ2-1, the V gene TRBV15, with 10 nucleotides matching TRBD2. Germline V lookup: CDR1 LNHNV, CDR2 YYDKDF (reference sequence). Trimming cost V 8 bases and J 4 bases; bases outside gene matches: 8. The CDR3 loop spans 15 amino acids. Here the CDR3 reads CATRGGSGGYNEQFF. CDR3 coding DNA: TGTGCCACCCGGGGTGGTAGCGGGGGGTACAATGAGCAGTTCTTC. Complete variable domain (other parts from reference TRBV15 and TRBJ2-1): DAMVIQNPRYQVTQFGKPVTLSCSQTLNHNVMYWYQQKSSQAPKLLFHYYDKDFNNEADTPDNFQSRRPNTSFCFLDIRSPGLGDTAMYLCATRGGSGGYNEQFFGPGTRLTVL.

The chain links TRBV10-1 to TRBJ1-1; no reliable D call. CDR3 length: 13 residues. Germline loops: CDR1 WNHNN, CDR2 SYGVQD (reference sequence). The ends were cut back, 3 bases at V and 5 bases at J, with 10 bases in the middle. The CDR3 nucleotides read TGCGCCAGCAGTGAATACCGGTCGACTGAAGCTTTCTTT. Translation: CASSEYRSTEAFF.

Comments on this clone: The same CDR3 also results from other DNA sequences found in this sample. The CDR3 loop is CASSLGQNGYTF. CDR3 in DNA: TGTGCCAGCAGTTTGGGACAAAACGGCTACACCTTC. The rearrangement joins TRBV28 to TRBJ1-2; D possibly corresponds to TRBD1 (6 bases). Germline CDR1 MDHEN, CDR2 SYDVKM. V was pared by 3 bases and J by 8 bases, with 10 bases between. This CDR3 has 12 amino acids.

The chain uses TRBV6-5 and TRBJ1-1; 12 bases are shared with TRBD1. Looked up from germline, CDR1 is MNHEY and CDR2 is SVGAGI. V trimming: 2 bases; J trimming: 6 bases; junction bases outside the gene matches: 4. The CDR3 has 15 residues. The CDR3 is CASSYGTGGSAEAFF. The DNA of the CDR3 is TGTGCCAGCAGTTACGGGACAGGGGGCTCCGCTGAAGCTTTCTTT.

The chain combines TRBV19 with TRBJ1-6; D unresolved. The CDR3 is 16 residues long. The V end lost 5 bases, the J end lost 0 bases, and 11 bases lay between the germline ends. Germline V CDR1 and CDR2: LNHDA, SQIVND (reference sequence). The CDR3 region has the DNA TGTGCCAGTAGTGGTTCGAAGAGCTCCTATAATTCACCCCTCCACTTT. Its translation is CASSGSKSSYNSPLHF.

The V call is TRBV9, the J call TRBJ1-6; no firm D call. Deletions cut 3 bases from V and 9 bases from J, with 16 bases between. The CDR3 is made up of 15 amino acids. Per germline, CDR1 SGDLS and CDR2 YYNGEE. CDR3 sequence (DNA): TGTGCCAGCAGCGGATACGACACAGTCGGTTCACCCCTCCACTTT. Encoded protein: CASSGYDTVGSPLHF. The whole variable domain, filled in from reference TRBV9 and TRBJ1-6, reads DSGVTQTPKHLITATGQRVTLRCSPRSGDLSVYWYQQSLDQGLQFLIQYYNGEERAKGNILERFSAQQFPDLHSELNLSSLELGDSALYFCASSGYDTVGSPLHFGNGTRLTVT.

Here the CDR3 reads CASSLPGLAQYF. CDR3 nucleotides: TGTGCCAGCAGCCTGCCGGGACTAGCGCAGTATTTT. The V and J genes are TRBV3-1 (or the pseudogene TRBV3-2) and TRBJ2-3; 8 nucleotides line up with TRBD2. V lost 4 bases and J lost 10; bases outside the gene matches: 4. This CDR3 has 12 residues. From germline, CDR1 is LGHDT and CDR2 YNNKEL (reference sequence).

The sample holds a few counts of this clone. CDR3 protein: CASSFGDRGQPQHF. In DNA form, the CDR3 reads TGCGCCAGCAGCTTCGGGGATCGAGGTCAGCCCCAGCATTTT. The chain has TRBV5-1 and TRBJ1-5; D is unclear. With 2 bases removed from V and 6 bases from J, the gap between germline ends came to 12 bases. CDR1 is SGHRS and CDR2 is YFSETQ in the germline V gene. There are 14 residues in the CDR3.

CDR3 nucleotide sequence: TGCGCCAGCAGCTTCGGACAGGGTCAGTCACCCCTCCACTTT. This gives the protein CASSFGQGQSPLHF. The chain uses TRBV5-1 and TRBJ1-6, with 8 nucleotides matching TRBD1. CDR1 is SGHRS, CDR2 YFSETQ, per germline. This CDR3 region has 14 residues. The V segment lost 2 bases and the J segment 10 bases; nucleotides outside the gene matches: 5.

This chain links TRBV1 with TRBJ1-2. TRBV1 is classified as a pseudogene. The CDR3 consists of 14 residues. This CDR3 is CTSSQDRREYGYTF. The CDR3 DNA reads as TGCACCAGCAGCCAAGATCGAAGGGAGTATGGCTACACCTTC.

The CDR3 sequence is CASSGGGLTDTQYF. As DNA, the CDR3 is TGCGCCAGCAGCGGCGGGGGGTTAACAGATACGCAGTATTTT. The chain combines TRBV5-1 with TRBJ2-3, with TRBD2 matching 8 bases. V lost 4 bases and J lost 3; bases outside the gene matches: 4. CDR3 size: 14 residues. CDR1 SGHRS and CDR2 YFSETQ come from the germline V gene.

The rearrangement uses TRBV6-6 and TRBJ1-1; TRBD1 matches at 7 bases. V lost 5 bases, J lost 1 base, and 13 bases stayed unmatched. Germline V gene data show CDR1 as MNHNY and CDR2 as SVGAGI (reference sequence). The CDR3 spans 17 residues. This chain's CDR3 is CASSPTGAQRWNTEAFF. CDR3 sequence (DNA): TGTGCCAGCAGTCCCACAGGGGCCCAAAGGTGGAACACTGAAGCTTTCTTT.

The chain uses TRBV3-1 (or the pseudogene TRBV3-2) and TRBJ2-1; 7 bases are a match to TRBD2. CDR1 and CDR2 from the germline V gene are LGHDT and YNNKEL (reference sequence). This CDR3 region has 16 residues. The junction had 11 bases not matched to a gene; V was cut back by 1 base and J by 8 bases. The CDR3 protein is CASSQVVGGSGDEQFF. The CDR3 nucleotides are TGTGCCAGCAGCCAAGTGGTGGGCGGGAGTGGAGATGAGCAGTTCTTC.

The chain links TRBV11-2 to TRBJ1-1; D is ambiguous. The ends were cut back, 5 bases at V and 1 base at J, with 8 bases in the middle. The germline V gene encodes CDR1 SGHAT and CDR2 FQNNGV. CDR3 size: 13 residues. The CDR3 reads CASSANSNTEAFF. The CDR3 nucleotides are TGTGCCAGCAGCGCTAATTCGAACACTGAAGCTTTCTTT.

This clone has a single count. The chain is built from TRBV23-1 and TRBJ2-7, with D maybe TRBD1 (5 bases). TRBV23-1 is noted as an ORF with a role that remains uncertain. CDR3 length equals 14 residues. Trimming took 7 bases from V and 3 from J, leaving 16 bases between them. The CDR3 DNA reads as TGCGCCAGCATGGTGGGGCCGCACCTCTACGAGCAGTACTTC. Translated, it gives CASMVGPHLYEQYF.

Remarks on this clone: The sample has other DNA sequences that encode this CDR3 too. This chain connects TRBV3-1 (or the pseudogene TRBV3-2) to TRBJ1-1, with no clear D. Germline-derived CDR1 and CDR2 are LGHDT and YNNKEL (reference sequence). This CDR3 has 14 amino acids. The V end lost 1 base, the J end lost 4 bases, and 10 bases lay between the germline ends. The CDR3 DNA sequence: TGTGCCAGCAGCCAAGCGGGTGTAGGCACTGAAGCTTTCTTT. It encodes CASSQAGVGTEAFF.

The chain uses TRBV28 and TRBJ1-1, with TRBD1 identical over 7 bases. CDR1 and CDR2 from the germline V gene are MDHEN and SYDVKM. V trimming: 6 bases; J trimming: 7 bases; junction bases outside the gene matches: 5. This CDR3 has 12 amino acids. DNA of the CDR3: TGTGCCAGCAGGCCCCAGGGGGTTGAAGCTTTCTTT. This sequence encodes CASRPQGVEAFF. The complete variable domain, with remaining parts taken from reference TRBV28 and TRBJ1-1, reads DVKVTQSSRYLVKRTGEKVFLECVQDMDHENMFWYRQDPGLGLRLIYFSYDVKMKEKGDIPEGYSVSREKKERFSLILESASTNQTSMYLCASRPQGVEAFFGQGTRLTVV.

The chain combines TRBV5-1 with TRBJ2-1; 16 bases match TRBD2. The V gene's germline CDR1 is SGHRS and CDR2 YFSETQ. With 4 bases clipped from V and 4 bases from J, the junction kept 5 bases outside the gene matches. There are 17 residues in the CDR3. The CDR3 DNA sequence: TGCGCCAGCAGCGAGGGGACTAGCGGGGGGGATTACAATGAGCAGTTCTTC. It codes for CASSEGTSGGDYNEQFF.

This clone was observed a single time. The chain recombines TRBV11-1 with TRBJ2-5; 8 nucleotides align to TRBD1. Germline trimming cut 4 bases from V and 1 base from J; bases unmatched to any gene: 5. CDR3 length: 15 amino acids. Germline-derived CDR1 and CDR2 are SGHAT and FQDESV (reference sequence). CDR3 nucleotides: TGTGCCAGCAGCTCGCGGACAGGGCTCCAAGAGACCCAGTACTTC. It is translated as CASSSRTGLQETQYF.

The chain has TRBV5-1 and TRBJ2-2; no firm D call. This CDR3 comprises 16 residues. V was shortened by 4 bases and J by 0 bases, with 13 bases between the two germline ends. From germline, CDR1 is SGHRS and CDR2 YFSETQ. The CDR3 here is CASSPSENSNTGELFF. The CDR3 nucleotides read TGCGCCAGCAGCCCCTCGGAGAACTCGAACACCGGGGAGCTGTTTTTT.

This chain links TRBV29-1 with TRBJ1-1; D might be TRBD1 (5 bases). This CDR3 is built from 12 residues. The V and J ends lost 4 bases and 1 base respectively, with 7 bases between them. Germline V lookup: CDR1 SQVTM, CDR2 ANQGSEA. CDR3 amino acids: CSVARGNTEAFF. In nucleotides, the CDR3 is TGCAGCGTTGCAAGGGGGAACACTGAAGCTTTCTTT.

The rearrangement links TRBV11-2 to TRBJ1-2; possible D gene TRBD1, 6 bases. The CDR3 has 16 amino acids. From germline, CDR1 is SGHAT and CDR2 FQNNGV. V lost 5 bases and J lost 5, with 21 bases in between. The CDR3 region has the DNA TGTGCCAGCAGCAGAACCACGGGGCAGGGGTTTTATGGCTACACCTTC. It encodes CASSRTTGQGFYGYTF.

CDR3 residues: CASSPPEVGGKAFF. DNA of the CDR3: TGTGCCAGCAGCCCCCCAGAGGTAGGAGGCAAAGCTTTCTTT. The rearrangement links TRBV6-5 to TRBJ1-1; D ambiguous. Per germline, CDR1 MNHEY and CDR2 SVGAGI. The CDR3 runs to 14 residues. V shed 6 bases and J shed 9 bases, with 20 bases lying between them.

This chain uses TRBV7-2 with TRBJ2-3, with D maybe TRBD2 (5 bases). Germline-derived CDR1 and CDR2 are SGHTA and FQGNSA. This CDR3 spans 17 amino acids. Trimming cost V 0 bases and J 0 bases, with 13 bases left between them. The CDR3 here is CASSLALGAGSTDTQYF. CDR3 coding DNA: TGTGCCAGCAGCTTAGCATTGGGTGCGGGTAGCACAGATACGCAGTATTTT.

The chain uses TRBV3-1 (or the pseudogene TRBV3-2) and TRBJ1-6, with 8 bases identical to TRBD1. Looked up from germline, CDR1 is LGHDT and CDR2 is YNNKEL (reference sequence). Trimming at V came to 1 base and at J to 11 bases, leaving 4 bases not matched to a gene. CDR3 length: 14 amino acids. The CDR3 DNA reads TGTGCCAGCAGCCAAGCAGGGGGCGGCACACCCCTCCACTTT. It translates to CASSQAGGGTPLHF.

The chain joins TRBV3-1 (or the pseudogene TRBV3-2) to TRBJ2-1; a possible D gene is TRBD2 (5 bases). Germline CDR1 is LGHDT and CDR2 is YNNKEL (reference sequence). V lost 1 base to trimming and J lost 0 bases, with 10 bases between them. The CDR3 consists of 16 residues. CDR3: CASSQAGSFSYNEQFF. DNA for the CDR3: TGTGCCAGCAGCCAAGCGGGGTCTTTCTCCTACAATGAGCAGTTCTTC.